A selection of T cell receptor beta chains follows, all from one sample in a study of shared clonotypes between healthy human individuals. This table comes from immunoSEQ multiplex PCR, and its TCRdb copy is limited to in-frame clones, with some not included. This sample has some 2,100,000 clones, with 93% found just once. Sequencing was done on a sample of naive CD8+ T cells from PBMCs. Receptors were obtained from a man between 18 and 29 years old in good health. Some clones in this sample may be carry-over from other donors' samples. The CDR3 runs from the conserved cysteine through the conserved F or W. A D gene is named only where the DNA matches it firmly. The size entry is marked missing in some rows and otherwise reads once, few, many or a size class.

. TRBJ2-7 TRBV4-2 . TGTGCCAGCAGCCAAGATGCTGGCTCCTACGAGCAGTACTTC CASSQDAGSYEQYF
. TRBJ2-7 TRBV27 TRBD1 TGTGCCAGCAGTCTTTTAGGTGGGACAGGCCCCAAGAATGAGCAGTACTTC CASSLLGGTGPKNEQYF
. TRBJ1-5 TRBV15 . TGTGCCACCAGCACAGGGGCGAATACCAATCAGCCCCAGCATTTT CATSTGANTNQPQHF
. TRBJ1-2 TRBV7-9 . TGTGCCAGCAGCCCGGGAACCAGGGGTGAAGGATATGGCTACACCTTC CASSPGTRGEGYGYTF
. TRBJ1-5 TRBV28 . TGTGCCAGCATCCCGATGCGGGGCTATCAGCCCCAGCATTTT CASIPMRGYQPQHF
. TRBJ2-6 TRBV7-3 . TGTGCCAGCAGCCCACTGTCCTCTGGGGCCAACGTCCTGACTTTC CASSPLSSGANVLTF
. TRBJ2-1 TRBV7-3 . TGTGCCAGCAGCTTAGGGATGATCGGCTACAATGAGCAGTTCTTC CASSLGMIGYNEQFF
. TRBJ2-1 TRBV7-9 TRBD1 TGTGCCAGCAGCCCAGGGGGCAATGAGCAGTTCTTC CASSPGGNEQFF
. TRBJ2-7 TRBV28 . TGTGCCAGCGGGATAGGGGGAGGTTTATTACGGTACTACGACGAGCAGTACTTC CASGIGGGLLRYYDEQYF
. TRBJ1-1 TRBV28 . TGTGCCAGCAGTTTATCCGGGGAGGCTTTCTTT CASSLSGEAFF
. TRBJ2-7 TRBV6-1 TRBD1 TGTGCCAGCAGTGTAGGACAGGGAGGATACCGGGTCGAGCAGTACTTC CASSVGQGGYRVEQYF
. TRBJ2-2 TRBV7-9 TRBD1 TGTGCCAGCAGCTTAAGGGCAGGGGGTTACACCGGGGAGCTGTTTTTT CASSLRAGGYTGELFF
. TRBJ2-1 TRBV6-5 TRBD2 TGTGCCAGCAGCGTAGCGGGCCCCGTAGATGAGCAGTTCTTC CASSVAGPVDEQFF
. TRBJ1-2 TRBV7-9 . TGTGCCAGCAGCCGTGGGGTCGACGGCTACACCTTC CASSRGVDGYTF
. TRBJ1-2 TRBV5-1 . TGCGCCAGCAGCTTGGATGTCTCCGACGGAGCTAACTATGGCTACACCTTC CASSLDVSDGANYGYTF
. TRBJ2-5 TRBV9 . TGTGCCAGCAGCATGGACTCTCAAGAGACCCAGTACTTC CASSMDSQETQYF
. TRBJ2-1 TRBV28 . TGTGCCACCCGTACCGGGACTTGGAACAATGAGCAGTTCTTC CATRTGTWNNEQFF
. TRBJ2-1 TRBV11-2 . TGTGCCAGCAGCTTAGGAGGGGGGTACGAGCAGTTCTTC CASSLGGGYEQFF
. TRBJ2-7 TRBV4-1 . TGCGCCAGCAGCCAAGAAAAAGGGGCCCGGTACTTC CASSQEKGARYF
. TRBJ2-3 TRBV5-1 TRBD2 TGCGCCAGCAGCTATGAAGGGACTAGCCCGGCGGTCGATACGCAGTATTTT CASSYEGTSPAVDTQYF
. TRBJ1-1 TRBV29-1 . TGCAGCGCGACAGGTTTTACTGAAGCTTTCTTT CSATGFTEAFF
. TRBJ2-1 TRBV4-3 TRBD1 TGCGCCAGCAGCCAAGGGACAGGGGACTTCTACAATGAGCAGTTCTTC CASSQGTGDFYNEQFF
. TRBJ1-4 TRBV28 . TGTGCCAGCAGGATACAGGCAACTAATGAAAAACTGTTTTTT CASRIQATNEKLFF
. TRBJ2-3 TRBV11-2 . TGTGCCAGCAGCTTAGACGGCCTTACGCAGTATTTT CASSLDGLTQYF
. TRBJ2-1 TRBV5-1 TRBD1 TGCGCCAGCAGCGCTCCGGGACAGGGGGCGCTGCTGTTTGGCAATGAGCAGTTCTTC CASSAPGQGALLFGNEQFF
. TRBJ1-5 TRBV6-1 . TGTGCCAGCAGTGAACCCTACAAGTTTCAGCCCCAGCATTTT CASSEPYKFQPQHF
. TRBJ1-1 TRBV4-3 . TGCGCCAGCAGCCAAGTAGCAGGGGCCGAGAACACTGAAGCTTTCTTT CASSQVAGAENTEAFF
once TRBJ2-7 TRBV4-1 . TGCGCCAGCAGCCAAGACCGGACAGCTAGTTACGAGCAGTACTTC CASSQDRTASYEQYF
once TRBJ2-7 TRBV27 TRBD1 TGTGCCAGCAGTTTATTCAGGGGGCACTACGAGCAGTACTTC CASSLFRGHYEQYF
. TRBJ1-2 TRBV6-5 TRBD1 TGTGCCAGCAGTCCCGGGGGGACAGACTTCTATGGCTACACCTTC CASSPGGTDFYGYTF
. TRBJ2-7 TRBV19 . TGTGCCAGGACTTCCTACGAGCAGTACTTC CARTSYEQYF
. TRBJ1-5 TRBV9 . TGTGCCAGCAGCGGAGGGGTTCATGGCAATCAGCCCCAGCATTTT CASSGGVHGNQPQHF
. TRBJ2-1 TRBV7-3 TRBD2 TGTGCCAGCAGCTTAAGTGGACTAGCGGGAGTATCGAATGAGCAGTTCTTC CASSLSGLAGVSNEQFF
. TRBJ2-2 TRBV4-3 . TGCGCCAGCAGCCAAGATCTTTGGGCGAACACCGGGGAGCTGTTTTTT CASSQDLWANTGELFF
. TRBJ2-1 TRBV7-2 TRBD1 TGTGCCAGCAGCCGGGACAGGGGCTACAATGAGCAGTTCTTC CASSRDRGYNEQFF
. TRBJ2-1 TRBV27 . TGTGCCAGCAGTTTACGGGGGTTAGGTTGGTCCTACAATGAGCAGTTCTTC CASSLRGLGWSYNEQFF
. TRBJ1-1 TRBV7-9 TRBD1 TGTGCCAGCAGCTTGCTAACAGGGGATCACACTGAAGCTTTCTTT CASSLLTGDHTEAFF
. TRBJ2-1 TRBV4-1 TRBD2 TGCGCCAGCAGCCCAGCACCGGGACTAGCCTCCAATGAGCAGTTCTTC CASSPAPGLASNEQFF
. TRBJ2-3 TRBV19 . TGTGCCAGTAGCATCACTGGGGGATCTTACACAGATACGCAGTATTTT CASSITGGSYTDTQYF
. TRBJ2-5 TRBV7-8 TRBD1 TGTGCCAGCAGCCCCGGACAGGTTGGAGAGACCCAGTACTTC CASSPGQVGETQYF
. TRBJ1-1 TRBV5-8 . TGTGCCAGGCGTGTAACGGGGAACACTGAAGCTTTCTTT CARRVTGNTEAFF
. TRBJ1-1 TRBV28 TRBD1 TGTGCCAGCAGCATCCCACAGGGGGCAAGTGAAGCTTTCTTT CASSIPQGASEAFF
. TRBJ2-3 TRBV11-2 . TGTGCCAGCAGCTTAGTCGGTCAGGCAGATACGCAGTATTTT CASSLVGQADTQYF
. TRBJ2-5 TRBV7-9 . TGTGCCAGCACCCCCTTGTGGGGGACCTTGGAGACCCAGTACTTC CASTPLWGTLETQYF
. TRBJ2-3 TRBV11-3 . TGTGCCAGCAGCTTAGGAAGGCTGGGGGCAGATACGCAGTATTTT CASSLGRLGADTQYF
. TRBJ2-1 TRBV10-1 TRBD1 TGCGCCAGCAGTGCCTACCCCCGGGACAGGCCGGAATACAATGAGCAGTTCTTC CASSAYPRDRPEYNEQFF
. TRBJ2-1 TRBV9 TRBD2 TGTGCCAGCAGCGGGGGACTAAACAATGAGCAGTTCTTC CASSGGLNNEQFF
. TRBJ1-2 TRBV5-4 . TGTGCCAGCAGCCCTCTGGCCGGTTCTAACTATGGCTACACCTTC CASSPLAGSNYGYTF
. TRBJ1-1 TRBV28 . TGTGCCAGCAGACTGGGAAGGGGCACTGAAGCTTTCTTT CASRLGRGTEAFF
. TRBJ2-3 TRBV7-9 TRBD2 TGTGCCAGCAGCACACGAGGACTAGCGGGAAGAGATACGCAGTATTTT CASSTRGLAGRDTQYF
. TRBJ2-7 TRBV5-6 TRBD2 TGTGCCAGCAGCTTGGCCGAAGGACTAGCGGGAGTCGAGCAGTACTTC CASSLAEGLAGVEQYF
. TRBJ1-1 TRBV27 . TGTGCCAGCAGTCCAACCGGGACACTGGAGAACACTGAAGCTTTCTTT CASSPTGTLENTEAFF
. TRBJ2-7 TRBV27 TRBD1 TGTGCCAGCAGTGGACAGGGGGCAGGGTCCTACGAGCAGTACTTC CASSGQGAGSYEQYF
few TRBJ1-1 TRBV14 TRBD1 TGTGCCAGCAGCCACCGGGACAGGGATACTGAAGCTTTCTTT CASSHRDRDTEAFF
. TRBJ2-2 TRBV27 . TGTGCCAGCAGTTTAAGAAGACAGACGAACACCGGGGAGCTGTTTTTT CASSLRRQTNTGELFF
. TRBJ2-7 TRBV6-5 TRBD2 TGTGCCAGCAGGTCAAAACTAGCGGGAGACTACGAGCAGTACTTC CASRSKLAGDYEQYF
. TRBJ2-3 TRBV7-6 . TGTGCCAGCAGCTTAGCTGAAGATTCAGATACGCAGTATTTT CASSLAEDSDTQYF